Listed here are 14 T cell receptor beta chains from one sample, sequenced in a study of post-analysis software for immune sequencing data. Prepared libraries of TCR beta cDNA carried unique molecular identifiers. TCRdb analysed the PCR reads with MiXCR anew, one entry per CDR3 protein. The sample holds about 180,000 distinct CDR3 sequences, 25% to 35% seen once. Study outcomes and limitations: A handful of TRBV segments were significantly more frequent in patients than in controls. TRBV5-6, TRBV5-1 and TRBV20-1 were among these segments.

These TCRs are of unknown antigen specificity. Sequencing was performed on blood. Receptor source: a girl aged 10 to 17 with multiple sclerosis.

This clonotype was seen once. A single base separates this from a much larger clone, so it may be a read error. The rearrangement uses TRBV6-5 and TRBJ2-1; D might be TRBD1 (6 bases). This CDR3 contains 14 residues. In germline, CDR1 is MNHEY, CDR2 SVGAGI. The CDR3 nucleotides are TGTGCCAGCGGTGACATCGGTGGGGACAATGGGCAGTTCTTC. Protein product: CASGDIGGDNGQFF.

This clonotype was observed a single time. A read error may explain this, as a much larger clone is one base away. The V and J genes are TRBV6-5 and TRBJ2-5, with D perhaps given as TRBD1 or TRBD2 (6 bases each). Trimming shortened V by 4 bases and J by 11 bases, and 23 bases separated the two germline ends. Germline CDR1 is MNHEY and CDR2 is SVGAGI. CDR3 length: 15 residues. CDR3 coding DNA: TGTGCCAGCAGTTCCGGGGATCGGGGGCTCTACGGGCAGTACTTC. This sequence encodes CASSSGDRGLYGQYF.

Concerning this clonotype: A much more abundant neighbour one base away suggests this may be a read error. The chain couples TRBV14 to TRBJ2-4; D gene ambiguous. The DNA end is a closer match to TRBJ2-7, so the J assignment may be wrong. The germline CDR1 and CDR2 sequences are SGHDN and FVKESK. The CDR3 sequence is 12 residues long. Written as DNA, the CDR3 is TGTGCCAGCAGCCAAGTCTGCCACGAGCAGTACTTC. This sequence encodes CASSQVCHEQYF.

For this clonotype: This may stem from a read error, because a much larger clone lies one nucleotide away. CDR3 nucleotides: TGTGCCGGCAGAAACCCCCTAGATACCCTGAAGATGTACGAGCAGTACTTC. Residues: CAGRNPLDTLKMYEQYF. The rearrangement links TRBV6-6 to TRBJ2-5; D is undetermined. The J call may be incorrect, as the DNA end agrees better with TRBJ2-7. The CDR3 consists of 17 residues. Germline V gene lookup returns CDR1 MNHNY and CDR2 SVGAGI (reference sequence).

In its sample, this clonotype was seen many times. The V gene is TRBV5-1, the J gene TRBJ2-7; 10 positions match TRBD1. The length of the CDR3 is 15 residues. The junction had 5 bases not matched to a gene; V was cut back by 3 bases and J by 2 bases. Germline CDR1 is SGHRS and CDR2 is YFSETQ. The DNA of the CDR3 is TGCGCCAGCAGCTCAACCGGGACAGGGGCCTACGAGCAGTACTTC. The encoded protein is CASSSTGTGAYEQYF.

About this clonotype: An end of the junction differs from the germline gene, which may be a read error. The chain couples TRBV14 to TRBJ2-1, with 13 bases aligning to TRBD2. Germline loops: CDR1 SGHDN, CDR2 FVKESK. This CDR3 is 20 amino acids long. The CDR3 nucleotides read TGTGCCAGCGGCCAAGAGGGAATAACATTGTGGGGACTAGCGGGAAATGAGCAGTTCTTC. Translating gives CASGQEGITLWGLAGNEQFF.

The chain uses TRBV19 and TRBJ1-1; D remains unclear. The CDR3 consists of 13 residues. Germline CDR1 is LNHDA and CDR2 is SQIVND (reference sequence). V shed 4 bases and J shed 0 bases, with 6 bases lying between them. The CDR3 spells CASSSGMNTEAFF. Written as DNA, the CDR3 is TGTGCCAGTAGTAGCGGGATGAACACTGAAGCTTTCTTT.

The chain has TRBV30 and TRBJ1-1; TRBD1 is a possible D gene (5 bases). V lost 0 bases to trimming and J lost 4 bases, with 9 bases between them. CDR1 and CDR2 (germline): GTSNPN, SVGIG (reference sequence). The CDR3 spans 13 residues. CDR3 sequence (DNA): TGTGCCTGGAGTGTACAGGTGCTCACTGAAGCTTTCTTT. It translates to CAWSVQVLTEAFF. The full variable domain, in which reference TRBV30 and TRBJ1-1 provide the parts outside the CDR3, is SQTIHQWPATLVQPVGSPLSLECTVEGTSNPNLYWYRQAAGRGLQLLFYSVGIGQISSEVPQNLSASRPQDRQFILSSKKLLLSDSGFYLCAWSVQVLTEAFFGQGTRLTVV.

This clonotype was seen ten or more times. The chain employs TRBV20-1 and TRBJ2-1; 10 bases are shared with TRBD2. V lost 7 bases to trimming and J lost 8 bases; unmatched junction nucleotides: 8. This CDR3 region has 13 residues. Germline CDR1 and CDR2: DFQATT and SNEGSKA (reference sequence). CDR3 DNA sequence: TGCAGTGTAGCGGGGGGTGGGATCGATGAGCAGTTCTTC. It is translated as CSVAGGGIDEQFF.

In regard to this clonotype: A much larger clone sits a single nucleotide away, making a read error possible. The chain uses TRBV29-1 and TRBJ2-1; D remains unclear. This CDR3 comprises 15 residues. Germline-derived CDR1 and CDR2 are SQVTM and ANQGSEA. V gave up 6 bases and J gave up 0 bases, with 15 bases separating them. The chain's CDR3 is CSVVLLEGSYNEQFF. In nucleotides, the CDR3 is TGCAGCGTCGTCCTACTGGAAGGCTCCTACAATGAGCAGTTCTTC.

This clonotype has a count of ten or more. The V gene is TRBV12-3 or TRBV12-4, the J gene TRBJ1-2; a possible D gene is TRBD1 (5 bases). V dropped 4 bases and J dropped 5 bases, with 20 bases sitting between them. This CDR3 has 16 residues. The CDR3 nucleotides are TGTGCCAGCAGTTCCGCACAGGCTCTCGCGCCTTATGGCTACACCTTC. As protein: CASSSAQALAPYGYTF.

The rearrangement links TRBV20-1 to TRBJ2-2; D gene ambiguous. Trimming cost V 2 bases and J 7 bases, with 11 bases left between them. The CDR3 is 13 amino acids. Germline values: CDR1 DFQATT, CDR2 SNEGSKA (reference sequence). The chain's CDR3 is CSARHRPDGELFF. The CDR3 DNA reads TGCAGTGCTAGACACCGACCTGACGGGGAGCTGTTTTTT.

This clonotype showed up many times. This chain joins TRBV11-3 and TRBJ2-5, with 9 bases lining up with TRBD1. The CDR3 sequence is 14 residues long. V lost 5 bases and J lost 5; bases outside the gene matches: 6. The germline V gene encodes CDR1 SGHNT and CDR2 YENEEA. The CDR3 loop reads CASSHRDREETQYF. In nucleotides, the CDR3 is TGTGCCAGCAGCCACCGGGACAGGGAGGAGACCCAGTACTTC.

The rearrangement uses TRBV29-1 and TRBJ2-3; D remains unclear. Germline CDR1 reads SQVTM; CDR2 reads ANQGSEA. There are 14 residues in the CDR3. V dropped 6 bases and J dropped 3 bases, with 16 bases sitting between them. Written as DNA, the CDR3 is TGCAGCGTGGGCGCGGAGCTCTTAACAGATACGCAGTATTTT. It is translated as CSVGAELLTDTQYF.